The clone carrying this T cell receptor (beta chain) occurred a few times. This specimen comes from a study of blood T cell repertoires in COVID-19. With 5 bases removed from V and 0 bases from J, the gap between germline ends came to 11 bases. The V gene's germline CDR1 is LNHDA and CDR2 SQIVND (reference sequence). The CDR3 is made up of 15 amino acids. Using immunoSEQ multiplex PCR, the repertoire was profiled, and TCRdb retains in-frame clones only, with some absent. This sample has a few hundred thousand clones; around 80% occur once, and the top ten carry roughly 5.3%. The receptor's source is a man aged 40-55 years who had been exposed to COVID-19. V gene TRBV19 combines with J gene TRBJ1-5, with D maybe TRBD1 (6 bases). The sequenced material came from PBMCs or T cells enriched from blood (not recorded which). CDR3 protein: CASSPQQGSNQPQHF. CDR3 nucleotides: TGTGCCAGTAGTCCTCAACAGGGTAGCAATCAGCCCCAGCATTTT.